This TCR beta chain was sequenced for a study of cytomegalovirus exposure and HLA in healthy donors. Study-wide findings and caveats: Common viral pathogens seemed to be connected with several of the most significant clusters, according to a later analysis. A few V segments could not be told apart, such as TRBV6-2 and TRBV6-3, and were left out.

The CDR3 spans 16 residues. V was clipped by 3 bases and J by 0 bases, with 11 bases between them. Germline V gene sequence: CDR1 MDHEN, CDR2 SYDVKM. The count of this clone is one. The antigen is unknown. Primers: 60 Vbeta forward and 13 Jbeta reverse. Repertoires were generated with immunoSEQ multiplex PCR, while TCRdb's copy carries only in-frame clones and drops some. The sample shows about 130,000 clones, around 73% of them seen only once. This clonotype originated in a female donor in good health and CMV-seronegative. Sequencing was carried out using PBMCs. This sequence joins TRBV28 and TRBJ2-2; perhaps TRBD2 as D (6 bases). The CDR3 here is CASSLVGGANTGELFF. The DNA of the CDR3 is TGTGCCAGCAGTTTGGTAGGCGGGGCGAACACCGGGGAGCTGTTTTTT.